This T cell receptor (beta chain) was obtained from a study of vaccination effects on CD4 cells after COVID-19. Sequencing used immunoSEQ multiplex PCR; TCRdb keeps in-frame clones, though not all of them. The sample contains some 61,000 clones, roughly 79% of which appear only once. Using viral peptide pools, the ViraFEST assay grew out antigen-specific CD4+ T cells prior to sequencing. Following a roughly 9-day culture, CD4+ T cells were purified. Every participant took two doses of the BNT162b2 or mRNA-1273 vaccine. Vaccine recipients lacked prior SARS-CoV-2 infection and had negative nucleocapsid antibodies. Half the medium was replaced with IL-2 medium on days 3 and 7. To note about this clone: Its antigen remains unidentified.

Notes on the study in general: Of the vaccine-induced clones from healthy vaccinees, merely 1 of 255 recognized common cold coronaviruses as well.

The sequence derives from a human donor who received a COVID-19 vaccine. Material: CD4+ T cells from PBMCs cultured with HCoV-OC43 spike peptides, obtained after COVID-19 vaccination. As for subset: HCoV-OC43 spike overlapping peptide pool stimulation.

The CDR3 DNA follows: TGTGCCAGCAGCTTAGGCTCCGGGAACAATGAGCAGTTCTTC. This gives the protein CASSLGSGNNEQFF. V and J are TRBV7-2 and TRBJ2-1; weak D call: TRBD2 (5 bases). The CDR3 is made up of 14 amino acids. Germline assignment: CDR1 SGHTA and CDR2 FQGNSA. The ends were cut back, 1 base at V and 5 bases at J, with 9 bases in the middle.